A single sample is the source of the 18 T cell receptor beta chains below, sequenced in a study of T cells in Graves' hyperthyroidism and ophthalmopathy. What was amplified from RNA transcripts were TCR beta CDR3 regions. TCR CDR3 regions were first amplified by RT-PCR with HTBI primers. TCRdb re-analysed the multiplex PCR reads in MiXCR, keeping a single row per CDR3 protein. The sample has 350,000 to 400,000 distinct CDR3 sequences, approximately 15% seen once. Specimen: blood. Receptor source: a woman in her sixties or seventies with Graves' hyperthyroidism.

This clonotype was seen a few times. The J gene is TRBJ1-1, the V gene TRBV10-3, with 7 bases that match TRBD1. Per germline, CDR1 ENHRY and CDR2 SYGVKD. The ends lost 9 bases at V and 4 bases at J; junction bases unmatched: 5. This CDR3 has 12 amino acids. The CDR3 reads CAIKPGGTEAFF. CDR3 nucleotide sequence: TGTGCCATTAAGCCAGGGGGCACTGAAGCTTTCTTT.

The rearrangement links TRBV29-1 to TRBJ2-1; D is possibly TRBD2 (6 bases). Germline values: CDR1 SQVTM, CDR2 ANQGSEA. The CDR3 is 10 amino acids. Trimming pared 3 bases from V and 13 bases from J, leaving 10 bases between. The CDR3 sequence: CSVEEGPQFF. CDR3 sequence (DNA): TGCAGCGTTGAGGAGGGCCCCCAGTTCTTC.

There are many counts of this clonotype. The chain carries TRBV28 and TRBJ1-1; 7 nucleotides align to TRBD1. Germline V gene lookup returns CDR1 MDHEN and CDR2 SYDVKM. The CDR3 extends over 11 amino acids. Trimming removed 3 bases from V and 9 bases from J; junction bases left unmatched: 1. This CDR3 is CASSLGQKAFF. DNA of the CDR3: TGTGCCAGCAGTTTGGGACAGAAAGCTTTCTTT. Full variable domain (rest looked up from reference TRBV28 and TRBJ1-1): DVKVTQSSRYLVKRTGEKVFLECVQDMDHENMFWYRQDPGLGLRLIYFSYDVKMKEKGDIPEGYSVSREKKERFSLILESASTNQTSMYLCASSLGQKAFFGQGTRLTVV.

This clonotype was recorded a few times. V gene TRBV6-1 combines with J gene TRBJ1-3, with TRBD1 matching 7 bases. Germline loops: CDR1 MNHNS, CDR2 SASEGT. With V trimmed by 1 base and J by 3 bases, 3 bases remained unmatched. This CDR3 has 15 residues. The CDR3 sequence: CASSEGTGFGNTIYF. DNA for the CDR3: TGTGCCAGCAGTGAAGGGACAGGCTTTGGAAACACCATATATTTT.

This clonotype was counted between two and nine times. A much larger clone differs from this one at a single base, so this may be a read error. DNA of the CDR3: TGTGCCAGCAGCCGCGAGGGGTATGAGCAGTACTTC. Residues: CASSREGYEQYF. The chain combines TRBV7-9 with TRBJ2-7; D may correspond to TRBD1 or TRBD2 (5 bases each). The germline V and J ends were trimmed by 5 bases and 7 bases, with 12 bases remaining between them. The V gene's germline CDR1 is SEHNR and CDR2 FQNEAQ (reference sequence). The CDR3 has 12 amino acids.

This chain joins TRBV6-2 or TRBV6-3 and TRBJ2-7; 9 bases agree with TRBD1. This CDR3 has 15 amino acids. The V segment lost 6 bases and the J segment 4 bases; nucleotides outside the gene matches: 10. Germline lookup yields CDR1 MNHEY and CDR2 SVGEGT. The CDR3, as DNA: TGTGCCAGCAGCACCTTCGGGACAGGGAATTACGAGCAGTACTTC. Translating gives CASSTFGTGNYEQYF.

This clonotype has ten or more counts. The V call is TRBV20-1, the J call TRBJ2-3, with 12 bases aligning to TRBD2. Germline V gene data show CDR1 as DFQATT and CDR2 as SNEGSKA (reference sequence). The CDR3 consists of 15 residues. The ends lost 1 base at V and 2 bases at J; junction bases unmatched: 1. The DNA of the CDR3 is TGCAGTGCTAGAGGACTAGCGGGAGACACAGATACGCAGTATTTT. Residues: CSARGLAGDTDTQYF.

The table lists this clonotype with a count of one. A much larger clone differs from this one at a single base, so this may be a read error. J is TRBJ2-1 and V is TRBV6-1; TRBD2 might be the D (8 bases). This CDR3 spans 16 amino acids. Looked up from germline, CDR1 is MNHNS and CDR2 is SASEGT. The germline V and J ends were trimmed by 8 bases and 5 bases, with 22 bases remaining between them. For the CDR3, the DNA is TGTGCCAGCCCCTCAGGGGGGAGCGGGAGCCACAATGAGCAGTTCTTC. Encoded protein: CASPSGGSGSHNEQFF.

CDR3 loop: CASSSHGNTEAFF. Written as DNA, the CDR3 is TGTGCCAGCAGTTCCCACGGTAACACTGAAGCTTTCTTT. This chain joins TRBV12-3 or TRBV12-4 and TRBJ1-1; D remains unclear. The CDR3 is 13 amino acids. Trimming cost V 4 bases and J 2 bases, with 8 bases left between them.

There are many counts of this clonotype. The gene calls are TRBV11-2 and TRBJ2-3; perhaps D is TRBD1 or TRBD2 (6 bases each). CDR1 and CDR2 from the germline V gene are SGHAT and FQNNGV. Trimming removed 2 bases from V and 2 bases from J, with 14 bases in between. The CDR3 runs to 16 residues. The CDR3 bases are TGTGCCAGCAGCTTACGGAGGGGGACCAACACAGATACGCAGTATTTT. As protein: CASSLRRGTNTDTQYF.

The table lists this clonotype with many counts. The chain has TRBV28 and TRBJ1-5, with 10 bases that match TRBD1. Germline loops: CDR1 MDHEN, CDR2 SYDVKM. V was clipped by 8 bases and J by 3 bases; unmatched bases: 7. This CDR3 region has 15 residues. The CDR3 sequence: CASGDRGGSNQPQHF. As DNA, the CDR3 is TGTGCCAGCGGGGACAGGGGAGGATCCAATCAGCCCCAGCATTTT.

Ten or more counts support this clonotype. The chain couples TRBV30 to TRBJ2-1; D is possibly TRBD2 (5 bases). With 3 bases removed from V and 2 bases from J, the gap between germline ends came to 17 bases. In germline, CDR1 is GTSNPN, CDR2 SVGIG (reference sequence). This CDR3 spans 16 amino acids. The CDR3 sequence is CAWSPFLEGPYNEQFF. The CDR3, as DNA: TGTGCCTGGAGCCCCTTTTTAGAGGGCCCCTACAATGAGCAGTTCTTC.

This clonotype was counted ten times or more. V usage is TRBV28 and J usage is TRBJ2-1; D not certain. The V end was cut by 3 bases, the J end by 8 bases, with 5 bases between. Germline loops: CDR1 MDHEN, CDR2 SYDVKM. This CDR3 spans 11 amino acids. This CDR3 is CASSFLHEQFF. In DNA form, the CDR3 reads TGTGCCAGCAGTTTCCTGCATGAGCAGTTCTTC. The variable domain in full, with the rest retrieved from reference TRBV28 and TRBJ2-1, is DVKVTQSSRYLVKRTGEKVFLECVQDMDHENMFWYRQDPGLGLRLIYFSYDVKMKEKGDIPEGYSVSREKKERFSLILESASTNQTSMYLCASSFLHEQFFGPGTRLTVL.

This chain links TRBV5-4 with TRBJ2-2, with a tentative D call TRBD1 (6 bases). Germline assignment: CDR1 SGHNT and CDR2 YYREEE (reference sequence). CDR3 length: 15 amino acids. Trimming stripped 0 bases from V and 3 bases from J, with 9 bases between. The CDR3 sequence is CASSLEQGYTGELFF. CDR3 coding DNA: TGTGCCAGCAGCTTGGAACAGGGCTACACCGGGGAGCTGTTTTTT.

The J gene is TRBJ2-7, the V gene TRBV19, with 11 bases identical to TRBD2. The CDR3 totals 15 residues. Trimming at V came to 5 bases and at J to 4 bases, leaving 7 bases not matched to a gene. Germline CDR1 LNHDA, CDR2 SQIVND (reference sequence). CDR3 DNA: TGTGCCAGTAGTTTCGGTACTAGCGGGAGATACGAGCAGTACTTC. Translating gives CASSFGTSGRYEQYF.

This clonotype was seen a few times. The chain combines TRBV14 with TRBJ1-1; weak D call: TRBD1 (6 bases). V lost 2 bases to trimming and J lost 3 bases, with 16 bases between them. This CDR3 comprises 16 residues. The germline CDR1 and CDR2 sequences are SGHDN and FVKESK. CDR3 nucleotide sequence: TGTGCCAGCAGCCAACTAAGAACCGGGGGCCACACTGAAGCTTTCTTT. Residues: CASSQLRTGGHTEAFF.

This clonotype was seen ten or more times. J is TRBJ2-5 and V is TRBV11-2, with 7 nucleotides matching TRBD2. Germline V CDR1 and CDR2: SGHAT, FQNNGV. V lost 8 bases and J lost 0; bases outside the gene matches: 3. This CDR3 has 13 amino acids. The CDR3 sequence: CASAGRNQETQYF. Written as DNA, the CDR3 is TGTGCCAGCGCCGGGAGGAACCAAGAGACCCAGTACTTC.

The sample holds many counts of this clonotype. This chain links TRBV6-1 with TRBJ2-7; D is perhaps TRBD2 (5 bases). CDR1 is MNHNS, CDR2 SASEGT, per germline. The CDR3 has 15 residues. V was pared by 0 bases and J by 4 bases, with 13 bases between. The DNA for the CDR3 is TGTGCCAGCAGTGAAGCTACTAGTGGAAAGTACGAGCAGTACTTC. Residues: CASSEATSGKYEQYF.